This T cell receptor (beta chain) was documented in a study of early T cells in non-severe SARS-CoV-2 infection. As for the study in general: Unsorted whole blood bulk RNA was sequenced, with unpaired chains. Study findings and constraints: A preference for anti-spike CD8 responses marked VDJdb matching, which missed private and CD4 specificities.

This clonotype was picked up a small number of times. Antigen unknown. TCRdb recomputed calls from the 5' RACE reads with MiXCR, one row per CDR3 protein. In the table there are roughly 20,000 distinct CDR3 sequences, approximately 5.8% of which are singletons. V gave up 4 bases and J gave up 1 base, with 15 bases separating them. The CDR3 has 16 residues. Germline V gives CDR1 SGHDN, CDR2 FVKESK. The rearrangement uses TRBV14 and TRBJ2-3; weak D call: TRBD2 (5 bases). The material was whole blood, obtained at baseline. The receptor comes from an adult who was a healthcare worker with PCR-confirmed SARS-CoV-2 infection or an uninfected control (not recorded which). CDR3 nucleotides: TGTGCCAGCAGCCGGGAGACCGAGGGTGGCACAGATACGCAGTATTTT. Its protein product is CASSRETEGGTDTQYF.